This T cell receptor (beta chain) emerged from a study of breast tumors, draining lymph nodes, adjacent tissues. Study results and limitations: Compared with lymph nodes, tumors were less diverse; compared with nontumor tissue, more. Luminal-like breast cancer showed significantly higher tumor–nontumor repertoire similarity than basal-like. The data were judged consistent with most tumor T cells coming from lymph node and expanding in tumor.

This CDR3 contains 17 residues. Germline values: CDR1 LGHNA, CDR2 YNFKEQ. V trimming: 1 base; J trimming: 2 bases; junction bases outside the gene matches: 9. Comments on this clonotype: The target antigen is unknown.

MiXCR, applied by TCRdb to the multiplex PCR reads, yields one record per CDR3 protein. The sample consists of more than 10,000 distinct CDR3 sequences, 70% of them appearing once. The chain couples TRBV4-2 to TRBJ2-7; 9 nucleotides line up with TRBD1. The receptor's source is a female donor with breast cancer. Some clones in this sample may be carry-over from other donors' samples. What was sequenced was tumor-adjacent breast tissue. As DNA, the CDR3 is TGTGCCAGCAGCCAAGGGTCGGACAGGGGTCCTACCTACGAGCAGTACTTC. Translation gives CASSQGSDRGPTYEQYF.